What follows are 12 T cell receptor beta chains derived from one specimen sequenced in a study of CD8+ T cells in alopecia areata. TCR sequencing used cDNA made by reverse transcription of extracted RNA. Repertoires were generated with immunoSEQ multiplex PCR, while TCRdb's copy carries only in-frame clones and drops some. The table shows fewer than 250,000 clones, with 35% to 40% occurring only once. Treatment given: oral pan-JAK inhibitor, 5-10 mg twice daily. The sequences come from CD4+ T cells sorted from blood, collected around week 34, from a patient treated with tofacitinib. These receptors originate from a human donor with alopecia areata.

This clone was counted between two and nine times. The chain carries TRBV6-5 and TRBJ1-1, with a possible D match to TRBD1 (5 bases). The length of the CDR3 is 12 residues. Germline V lookup: CDR1 MNHEY, CDR2 SVGAGI. The germline V and J ends were trimmed by 6 bases and 7 bases, with 12 bases remaining between them. The CDR3, as DNA: TGTGCCAGCAGAGGGGTAGGTGGTGAAGCTTTCTTT. Amino acids: CASRGVGGEAFF.

V is TRBV5-1 and J is TRBJ2-3, with D possibly TRBD2 on 5 matching bases. The V gene lost 4 bases and the J gene lost 6 bases, with 18 bases spanning the gap. This CDR3 spans 15 amino acids. CDR1 SGHRS and CDR2 YFSETQ come from the germline V gene. The CDR3 bases are TGCGCCAGCAGCCCCCTCGGGATGGCGGCGGATACGCAGTATTTT. It is translated as CASSPLGMAADTQYF.

This clone occurred a few times. The chain combines TRBV7-2 with TRBJ2-1; 8 bases align to TRBD1. The CDR3 extends over 15 amino acids. Germline loops: CDR1 SGHTA, CDR2 FQGNSA. J lost 2 bases, V lost 5 bases, and 5 bases had no gene match. CDR3 sequence reads: CASSMRQGPYNEQFF. DNA of the CDR3: TGTGCCAGCAGCATGAGACAGGGGCCCTACAATGAGCAGTTCTTC.

This chain links TRBV29-1 with TRBJ2-2, with 9 bases aligning to TRBD1. The trim removed 2 bases at V and 4 bases at J, leaving 8 bases unmatched. Germline V CDR1 and CDR2: SQVTM, ANQGSEA. The CDR3 covers 16 residues. CDR3 sequence reads: CSVERAGTGPTGELFF. As DNA, the CDR3 is TGCAGCGTTGAAAGGGCCGGGACAGGGCCCACCGGGGAGCTGTTTTTT.

This clone came up a few times. The genes are TRBV4-1 and TRBJ1-5; no firm D call. The CDR3 runs 16 residues. In germline, CDR1 is MGHRA, CDR2 YSYEKL. Trimming removed 1 base from V and 6 bases from J, with 16 bases in between. In DNA, the CDR3 is TGCGCCAGCAGCCAAGTCAACCTTCTCGGAGGTCAGCCCCAGCATTTT. Amino acid sequence: CASSQVNLLGGQPQHF.

This clone is a singleton in its sample. The rearrangement uses TRBV6-1 and TRBJ1-1, with D tentatively TRBD1 (5 bases). Looked up from germline, CDR1 is MNHNS and CDR2 is SASEGT. This CDR3 spans 14 amino acids. Trimming stripped 2 bases from V and 4 bases from J, with 11 bases between. The CDR3 region is CASSELAGITEAFF. For the CDR3, the DNA is TGTGCCAGCAGTGAACTGGCAGGGATCACTGAAGCTTTCTTT.

This clone turned up a few times. The V gene is TRBV7-9, the J gene TRBJ2-5; TRBD2 aligns across 7 bases. Germline V lookup: CDR1 SEHNR, CDR2 FQNEAQ (reference sequence). CDR3 length: 17 amino acids. Trimming at V came to 6 bases and at J to 0 bases, leaving 13 bases not matched to a gene. CDR3 loop: CASRSRPGTMYQETQYF. The DNA of the CDR3 is TGTGCCAGCAGATCAAGGCCCGGGACTATGTACCAAGAGACCCAGTACTTC.

J is TRBJ1-5 and V is TRBV10-2, with 8 bases identical to TRBD1. The CDR3 sequence is 13 residues long. V trimming: 10 bases; J trimming: 4 bases; junction bases outside the gene matches: 6. The germline V gene encodes CDR1 WSHSY and CDR2 SAAADI. CDR3 residues: CATSDRANQPQHF. The CDR3, as DNA: TGCGCCACCTCGGACAGGGCTAATCAGCCCCAGCATTTT.

The chain uses TRBV15 and TRBJ2-5; D is uncertain. CDR1 and CDR2 from the germline V gene are LNHNV and YYDKDF (reference sequence). Trimming stripped 3 bases from V and 5 bases from J, with 7 bases between. The CDR3 length is 12 residues. The CDR3 reads CATSRAGETQYF. The CDR3 nucleotides are TGTGCCACCAGCAGGGCCGGTGAGACCCAGTACTTC.

V is TRBV5-1 and J is TRBJ2-1, with no clear D. The length of the CDR3 is 14 residues. From germline, CDR1 is SGHRS and CDR2 YFSETQ. Trimming pared 5 bases from V and 5 bases from J, leaving 14 bases between. CDR3 coding DNA: TGCGCCAGCAGGAGACTTGACCCCAACAATGAGCAGTTCTTC. Its protein product is CASRRLDPNNEQFF.

Regarding this clone: The junction departs from germline at one end; a sequencing error may be responsible. The chain uses TRBV5-5 and TRBJ1-2, with a possible D match to TRBD1 (5 bases). Per germline, CDR1 SGHKS and CDR2 YYEKEE (reference sequence). This CDR3 spans 11 amino acids. The chain's CDR3 is CASSLEGLTDF. The CDR3 coding sequence is TGTGCCAGCAGCTTGGAGGGACTGACAGACTTC.

The chain is built from TRBV5-6 and TRBJ2-1; TRBD1 might be the D (7 bases). The CDR3 covers 16 residues. Trimming removed 4 bases from V and 0 bases from J, with 14 bases in between. CDR1 is SGHDT and CDR2 is YYEEEE in the germline V gene. CDR3 amino acids: CASSPGGGGSYNEQFF. The CDR3 DNA sequence: TGTGCCAGCAGCCCCGGAGGGGGCGGCTCCTACAATGAGCAGTTCTTC.